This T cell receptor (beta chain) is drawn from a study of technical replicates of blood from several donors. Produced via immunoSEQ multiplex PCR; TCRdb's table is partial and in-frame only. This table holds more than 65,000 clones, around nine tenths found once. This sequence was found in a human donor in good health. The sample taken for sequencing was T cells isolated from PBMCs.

CDR3 sequence: CASSVDPPIAGGTDTQYF. CDR3 coding DNA: TGTGCCAGCAGCGTAGACCCCCCCATAGCGGGAGGAACAGATACGCAGTATTTT. This chain joins TRBV9 and TRBJ2-3; 10 bases are shared with TRBD2. Germline loops: CDR1 SGDLS, CDR2 YYNGEE. This CDR3 has 18 amino acids. Trimming at V came to 0 bases and at J to 3 bases, leaving 10 bases not matched to a gene.